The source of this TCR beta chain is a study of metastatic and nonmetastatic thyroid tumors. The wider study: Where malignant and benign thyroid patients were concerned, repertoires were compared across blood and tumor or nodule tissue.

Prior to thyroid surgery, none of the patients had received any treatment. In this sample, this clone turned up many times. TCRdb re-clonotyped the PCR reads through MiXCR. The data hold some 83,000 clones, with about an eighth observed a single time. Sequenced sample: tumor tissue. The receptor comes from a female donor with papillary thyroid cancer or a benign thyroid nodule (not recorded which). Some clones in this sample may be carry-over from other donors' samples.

This CDR3 is CASSLQLMNTEAFF. As DNA, the CDR3 is TGCGCCAGCAGCCTACAACTCATGAACACTGAAGCTTTCTTT. The chain joins TRBV5-1 to TRBJ1-1; D is unresolved. Germline V gives CDR1 SGHRS, CDR2 YFSETQ. The V end lost 4 bases, the J end lost 0 bases, and 10 bases lay between the germline ends. This CDR3 is built from 14 residues.